Sequencing of this TCR beta chain was carried out in a study of CD8+CD57+ T cells in acquired aplastic anemia. An expansion of CD8+CD57+ cells by flow cytometry had been shown in patients chosen for sequencing. Genomic DNA constituted the template upon which TCR beta VDJ and CDR3 profiling was performed. From the reads, TCRdb called clonotypes with MiXCR, one entry per CDR3 protein. This table holds under 200,000 distinct CDR3 sequences, 40% to 50% found once. This clonotype appeared many times. This CDR3 is 13 amino acids long. V lost 5 bases and J lost 3, with 8 bases in between. The germline V gene has CDR1 SGHTA and CDR2 FQGTGA.

Material: sorted CD4+, CD8+, or CD8+CD57+ T cells (not recorded which) from PBMCs. The chain uses TRBV7-3 and TRBJ1-5; D unresolved. This receptor was identified in a human donor with aplastic anemia. This chain's CDR3 is CASSPMPNQPQHF. CDR3 DNA sequence: TGTGCCAGCAGCCCTATGCCCAATCAGCCCCAGCATTTT.